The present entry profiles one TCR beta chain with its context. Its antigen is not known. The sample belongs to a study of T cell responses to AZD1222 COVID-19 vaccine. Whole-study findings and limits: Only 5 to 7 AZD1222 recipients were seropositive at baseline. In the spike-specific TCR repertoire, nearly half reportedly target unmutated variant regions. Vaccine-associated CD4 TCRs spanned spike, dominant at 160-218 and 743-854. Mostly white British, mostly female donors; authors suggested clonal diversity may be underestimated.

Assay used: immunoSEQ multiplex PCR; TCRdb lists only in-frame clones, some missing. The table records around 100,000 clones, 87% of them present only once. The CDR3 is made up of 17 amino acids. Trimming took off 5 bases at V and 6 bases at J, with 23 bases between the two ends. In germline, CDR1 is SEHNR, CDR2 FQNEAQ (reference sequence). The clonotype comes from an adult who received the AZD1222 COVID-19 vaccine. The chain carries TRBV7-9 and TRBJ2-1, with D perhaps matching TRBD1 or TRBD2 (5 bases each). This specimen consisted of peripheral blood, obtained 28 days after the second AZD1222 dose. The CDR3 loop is CASSRVTGRLVPNEQFF. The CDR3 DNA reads TGTGCCAGCAGCCGGGTTACGGGGCGGTTAGTTCCCAATGAGCAGTTCTTC.